A single sample gave rise to the 28 T cell receptor beta chains below, sequenced in a study of T cells expressing NK-cell markers. From its re-call of the 5' RACE reads, TCRdb lists each CDR3 protein once, without DNA. Found here are 440,000 or so distinct CDR3 sequences; the top ten clones hold under 7.5%. The specimen was blood T cells: a sorted CD56 or NKG2C T cell subset, CD4+ or CD8+ T cells, or bulk PBMC T cells (not recorded which). Source of these receptors: a woman aged 18 to 75 in good health.

The chain links TRBV5-1 to TRBJ2-3. CDR1 is SGHRS and CDR2 is YFSETQ in the germline V gene. This CDR3 spans 12 amino acids. This CDR3 reads CASSLGADTQYF.

The rearrangement joins TRBV18 to TRBJ1-6. Germline lookup yields CDR1 KGHSH and CDR2 LQKENI. The CDR3 contains 15 residues. CDR3 region: CASSPPGQQSSPLHF.

V usage is TRBV28 and J usage is TRBJ2-7; TCRdb's assignment of TRBD2 cannot be checked, as there is no DNA. The CDR3 consists of 15 residues. Germline CDR1 reads MDHEN; CDR2 reads SYDVKM. The CDR3 spells CASSSLGLQGYEQYF.

This sequence joins TRBV5-1 and TRBJ2-7; TCRdb's D call, TRBD1, is unchecked because there is no DNA. The CDR3 is 16 amino acids. The germline V gene encodes CDR1 SGHRS and CDR2 YFSETQ. This CDR3 is CASSLWTGVGSYEQYF. The full variable domain, its missing parts supplied by reference TRBV5-1 and TRBJ2-7, is KAGVTQTPRYLIKTRGQQVTLSCSPISGHRSVSWYQQTPGQGLQFLFEYFSETQRNKGNFPGRFSGRQFSNSRSEMNVSTLELGDSALYLCASSLWTGVGSYEQYFGPGTRLTVT.

CDR3 loop: CASSLSPGAGENEQFF. The chain employs TRBV7-2 and TRBJ2-1; TCRdb's D call of TRBD1 is untestable without DNA. The germline gives CDR1 SGHTA, CDR2 FQGNSA. The CDR3 sequence is 16 residues long. Together with reference TRBV7-2 and TRBJ2-1, the CDR3 gives the full variable domain: GAGVSQSPSNKVTEKGKDVELRCDPISGHTALYWYRQSLGQGLEFLIYFQGNSAPDKSGLPSDRFSAERTGGSVSTLTIQRTQQEDSAVYLCASSLSPGAGENEQFFGPGTRLTVL.

The V and J genes are TRBV20-1 and TRBJ2-7; TCRdb picks TRBD2, but there is no DNA to check that call. The CDR3 loop spans 14 amino acids. Per germline, CDR1 DFQATT and CDR2 SNEGSKA (reference sequence). This chain's CDR3 is CSAFASGPSYEQYF.

The V gene is TRBV7-2, the J gene TRBJ2-3; TCRdb outputs TRBD1, but without DNA this stays unchecked. The length of the CDR3 is 16 residues. CDR1 and CDR2 (germline): SGHTA, FQGNSA. CDR3 in amino acids: CASSLVRGAKRDTQYF.

J is TRBJ2-7 and V is TRBV20-1. The V gene's germline CDR1 is DFQATT and CDR2 SNEGSKA (reference sequence). CDR3 length: 13 residues. The CDR3 here is CSASRTSPYEQYF.

The rearrangement joins TRBV20-1 to TRBJ2-2; TCRdb calls TRBD2, which cannot be checked without DNA. The CDR3 totals 14 residues. Germline V gene sequence: CDR1 DFQATT, CDR2 SNEGSKA (reference sequence). The CDR3 sequence: CSAGRQGASGELFF.

The CDR3: CASSITWTGYNEQFF. The V and J genes are TRBV7-2 and TRBJ2-1; the D call from TCRdb, TRBD1, cannot be confirmed without DNA. The CDR3 is 15 residues long. Looked up from germline, CDR1 is SGHTA and CDR2 is FQGNSA.

The chain carries TRBV7-9 and TRBJ2-3. Germline CDR1 and CDR2: SEHNR and FQNEAQ (reference sequence). This CDR3 comprises 15 residues. CDR3 sequence: CASSTGSISTDTQYF.

The V call is TRBV4-2, the J call TRBJ1-2; TCRdb calls TRBD1, which cannot be checked without DNA. Germline CDR1 LGHNA, CDR2 YNFKEQ. The CDR3 length is 14 residues. CDR3 residues: CASSQQGYEYGYTF.

The rearrangement uses TRBV2 and TRBJ2-3; TCRdb outputs TRBD2, but without DNA this stays unchecked. The CDR3 is made up of 16 amino acids. The germline V gene has CDR1 SNHLY and CDR2 FYNNEI. This CDR3 reads CASSDFSRESVDTQYF. Variable domain in full (rest from reference TRBV2 and TRBJ2-3): EPEVTQTPSHQVTQMGQEVILRCVPISNHLYFYWYRQILGQKVEFLVSFYNNEISEKSEIFDDQFSVERPDGSNFTLKIRSTKLEDSAMYFCASSDFSRESVDTQYFGPGTRLTVL.

The genes are TRBV4-3 and TRBJ2-7; TCRdb's D call of TRBD1 is untestable without DNA. This CDR3 contains 16 residues. CDR1 LGHNA and CDR2 YSLEER come from the germline V gene. The CDR3 spells CASSQEGLGGGYEQYF.

The chain uses TRBV7-2 and TRBJ2-1; the D gene TCRdb calls, TRBD2, cannot be checked with no DNA. Germline loops: CDR1 SGHTA, CDR2 FQGNSA. The CDR3 totals 15 residues. The CDR3 sequence: CASSPKRLATEEQFF.

V usage is TRBV25-1 and J usage is TRBJ2-6; TCRdb selects TRBD1, and the lack of DNA leaves this call unchecked. Per germline, CDR1 MGHDK and CDR2 SYGVNS. The CDR3 is 13 residues long. The CDR3 region is CATQGAGANVLTF.

This chain uses TRBV7-9 with TRBJ1-1; TCRdb outputs TRBD1, but without DNA this stays unchecked. The CDR3 loop spans 14 amino acids. Per the germline V gene, CDR1 is SEHNR and CDR2 is FQNEAQ (reference sequence). CDR3 amino acids: CASSPGQGYSEAFF.

This chain connects TRBV6-1 to TRBJ2-2; TCRdb indicates TRBD1, and absent DNA this call remains unverified. CDR3 length equals 15 residues. Per germline, CDR1 MNHNS and CDR2 SASEGT. The CDR3 spells CASTPQGRGTGELFF.

This chain's CDR3 is CASGLVDDRGYNQPQHF. The chain joins TRBV12-5 to TRBJ1-5; lacking DNA, the TRBD1 call made by TCRdb goes unchecked. The CDR3 is made up of 17 amino acids. Germline CDR1 is LGHNT and CDR2 is FRNRAP.

The chain couples TRBV7-8 to TRBJ2-1; the D gene TCRdb calls, TRBD1, cannot be checked with no DNA. In germline, CDR1 is SGHVS, CDR2 FQNEAQ. CDR3 length: 14 residues. The chain's CDR3 is CASSDRQGADEQFF.

This rearrangement joins TRBV29-1 to TRBJ1-1. This CDR3 is 11 amino acids long. CDR1 and CDR2 (germline): SQVTM, ANQGSEA. The CDR3 sequence is CSPREGTEAFF.

The rearrangement uses TRBV5-1 and TRBJ2-3; TCRdb's D call of TRBD2 is untestable without DNA. There are 14 residues in the CDR3. Germline V gene data show CDR1 as SGHRS and CDR2 as YFSETQ. CDR3 residues: CASSDGRDTDTQYF.

The gene calls are TRBV7-9 and TRBJ1-2; as DNA is missing, the TRBD1 call by TCRdb cannot be tested. Germline-derived CDR1 and CDR2 are SEHNR and FQNEAQ (reference sequence). CDR3 length: 14 residues. The CDR3 here is CASSPTTGPYGYTF. Full variable domain (outside the CDR3, taken from reference TRBV7-9 and TRBJ1-2): DTGVSQNPRHKITKRGQNVTFRCDPISEHNRLYWYRQTLGQGPEFLTYFQNEAQLEKSRLLSDRFSAERPKGSFSTLEIQRTEQGDSAMYLCASSPTTGPYGYTFGSGTRLTVV.

The chain has TRBV5-1 and TRBJ1-6; as DNA is missing, the TRBD1 call by TCRdb cannot be tested. The CDR3 extends over 16 amino acids. Germline CDR1 SGHRS, CDR2 YFSETQ. Here the CDR3 reads CASSLRDPVSRSPLHF.

V usage is TRBV20-1 and J usage is TRBJ2-1. Germline CDR1 is DFQATT and CDR2 is SNEGSKA (reference sequence). The CDR3 extends over 14 amino acids. This chain's CDR3 is CSASGGGSYNEQFF.

The chain has TRBV4-2 and TRBJ2-4. The CDR3 contains 14 residues. Germline V gene lookup returns CDR1 LGHNA and CDR2 YNFKEQ. CDR3 sequence: CASSQDPIGNIQYF.

V is TRBV21-1 and J is TRBJ2-2; there is no DNA to check the TCRdb D call of TRBD1. TRBV21-1 is flagged as a pseudogene. The CDR3 covers 16 residues. The CDR3 protein is CASSKALGQITGELFF.

J is TRBJ1-2 and V is TRBV29-1; TCRdb's assignment of TRBD1 cannot be checked, as there is no DNA. Germline V lookup: CDR1 SQVTM, CDR2 ANQGSEA. The CDR3 is made up of 14 amino acids. Here the CDR3 reads CSVGPGTGIYGYTF.